The 16 T cell receptor beta chains below were found in one sample sequenced in a study of cytomegalovirus exposure and HLA in healthy donors. The PCR ran on 60 Vbeta and 13 Jbeta primers. Libraries were prepared by immunoSEQ multiplex PCR; TCRdb keeps only in-frame clonotypes and omits some of them. The table has roughly 240,000 clones, roughly 80% seen once. The sequencing sample was made of PBMCs. These receptor sequences come from a woman in her thirties or forties in good health and CMV-seropositive.

This clone was seen only once. The rearrangement joins TRBV7-9 to TRBJ1-2, with D unresolved. The CDR3 contains 14 residues. V gave up 1 base and J gave up 1 base, with 7 bases separating them. CDR1 and CDR2 (germline): SEHNR, FQNEAQ (reference sequence). CDR3 bases: TGTGCCAGCAGCTTAGTCGGGAATAACTATGGCTACACCTTC. Translating it yields CASSLVGNNYGYTF.

The chain is built from TRBV2 and TRBJ2-2; 7 bases match TRBD1. This CDR3 has 13 amino acids. Germline trimming cut 5 bases from V and 6 bases from J; bases unmatched to any gene: 3. The V gene's germline CDR1 is SNHLY and CDR2 FYNNEI. CDR3 in DNA: TGTGCCAGCAGTTTAACAGGGGCCGGGGAGCTGTTTTTT. Its translation is CASSLTGAGELFF. Variable domain in full (rest from reference TRBV2 and TRBJ2-2): EPEVTQTPSHQVTQMGQEVILRCVPISNHLYFYWYRQILGQKVEFLVSFYNNEISEKSEIFDDQFSVERPDGSNFTLKIRSTKLEDSAMYFCASSLTGAGELFFGEGSRLTVL.

The chain couples TRBV10-3 to TRBJ2-7, with D maybe TRBD2 (5 bases). V was clipped by 4 bases and J by 6 bases, with 10 bases between them. CDR3 length: 12 amino acids. CDR1 and CDR2 (germline): ENHRY, SYGVKD. The CDR3 protein is CAISGGDGEQYF. In DNA form, the CDR3 reads TGTGCCATCAGTGGGGGAGATGGCGAGCAGTACTTC.

The gene calls are TRBV4-3 and TRBJ2-1; 8 bases are shared with TRBD1. Germline V gene sequence: CDR1 LGHNA, CDR2 YSLEER. The CDR3 loop spans 13 amino acids. With 6 bases clipped from V and 7 bases from J, the junction kept 5 bases outside the gene matches. CDR3 sequence: CASRGQGQNEQFF. The CDR3 nucleotides read TGCGCCAGCAGAGGACAGGGTCAAAATGAGCAGTTCTTC.

The DNA for the CDR3 is TGTGCCAGCAGCGTAGGGCAGGCTGGGTACACTGAAGCTTTCTTT. This sequence encodes CASSVGQAGYTEAFF. V and J are TRBV9 and TRBJ1-1; D not certain. V lost 0 bases and J lost 3, with 12 bases in between. Germline V gives CDR1 SGDLS, CDR2 YYNGEE. The length of the CDR3 is 15 residues.

The chain carries TRBV5-5 and TRBJ2-7; D may be TRBD1 (8 bases). V gave up 4 bases and J gave up 6 bases, with 23 bases separating them. This CDR3 has 16 residues. Germline-derived CDR1 and CDR2 are SGHKS and YYEKEE (reference sequence). The CDR3 is CASSLRESRGRREQYF. DNA for the CDR3: TGTGCCAGCAGCCTGCGGGAGAGCAGGGGGCGACGCGAGCAGTACTTC.

The chain couples TRBV19 to TRBJ2-2; TRBD1 matches 9 bases. This CDR3 contains 17 residues. The junction had 12 bases not matched to a gene; V was cut back by 5 bases and J by 5 bases. CDR1 and CDR2 from the germline V gene are LNHDA and SQIVND (reference sequence). DNA for the CDR3: TGTGCCAGTAGTCCGGGACAGGGTTTCCCCAGGACCGGGGAGCTGTTTTTT. It codes for CASSPGQGFPRTGELFF. Full variable domain (outside the CDR3, taken from reference TRBV19 and TRBJ2-2): DGGITQSPKYLFRKEGQNVTLSCEQNLNHDAMYWYRQDPGQGLRLIYYSQIVNDFQKGDIAEGYSVSREKKESFPLTVTSAQKNPTAFYLCASSPGQGFPRTGELFFGEGSRLTVL.

The genes are TRBV11-2 and TRBJ2-1, with 9 bases that match TRBD2. Germline V gene lookup returns CDR1 SGHAT and CDR2 FQNNGV. This CDR3 is built from 17 residues. Trimming removed 1 base from V and 9 bases from J; junction bases left unmatched: 13. CDR3 amino acids: CASSLGLSGGRGLEQFF. The DNA for the CDR3 is TGTGCCAGCAGCTTAGGTCTTAGCGGGGGAAGGGGCCTTGAGCAGTTCTTC.

The chain employs TRBV6-5 and TRBJ2-5; TRBD1 matches at 8 bases. J was trimmed by 4 bases and V by 4 bases; bases with no gene match: 5. Germline values: CDR1 MNHEY, CDR2 SVGAGI. The CDR3 consists of 14 residues. CDR3 nucleotide sequence: TGTGCCAGCAGTTCGGGGACAGGAGGAGAGACCCAGTACTTC. Its protein product is CASSSGTGGETQYF.

On this clone itself: Other DNA sequences within the sample encode an identical CDR3. The chain carries TRBV29-1 and TRBJ1-1, with D maybe TRBD1 (5 bases). In germline, CDR1 is SQVTM, CDR2 ANQGSEA. V gave up 4 bases and J gave up 4 bases, with 13 bases separating them. The CDR3 has 13 amino acids. The CDR3 DNA follows: TGCAGCGTTGCGGAGGGGAGGGGCACTGAAGCTTTCTTT. This encodes CSVAEGRGTEAFF.

V and J are TRBV7-2 and TRBJ1-5; TRBD1 matches 8 bases. The CDR3 length is 16 residues. Germline V gene data show CDR1 as SGHTA and CDR2 as FQGNSA. Germline trimming cut 4 bases from V and 6 bases from J; bases unmatched to any gene: 11. CDR3 region: CASSSPDRGWTQPQHF. DNA for the CDR3: TGTGCCAGCAGCTCTCCAGACAGGGGTTGGACTCAGCCCCAGCATTTT.

This rearrangement joins TRBV11-2 to TRBJ2-2; TRBD2 aligns across 7 bases. The CDR3 consists of 14 residues. The germline gives CDR1 SGHAT, CDR2 FQNNGV. V shed 0 bases and J 6 bases; nucleotides not matched to a gene: 1. CDR3 bases: TGTGCCAGCAGCTTAGAGGCGGGAGCCGGGGAGCTGTTTTTT. This sequence encodes CASSLEAGAGELFF.

This clone was observed a few times. This chain links TRBV29-1 with TRBJ2-3, with 8 bases that match TRBD1. There are 15 residues in the CDR3. The J segment lost 0 bases and the V segment lost 6 bases, leaving 8 bases of the junction unmatched. Germline CDR1 is SQVTM and CDR2 is ANQGSEA. Written as DNA, the CDR3 is TGCAGCGTACTTACAGGGGGGTATAGCACAGATACGCAGTATTTT. Its protein is CSVLTGGYSTDTQYF.

This chain joins TRBV6-7 and TRBJ1-2; TRBD1 might be the D (5 bases). TRBV6-7 is filed as an ORF, its function uncertain. Trimming took 2 bases from V and 8 from J, leaving 9 bases between them. CDR3 length equals 12 residues. CDR3 sequence: CASSYPRGGYTF. DNA for the CDR3: TGTGCCAGCAGTTACCCAAGGGGAGGCTACACCTTC.

J is TRBJ1-6 and V is TRBV27; weak D call: TRBD1 (5 bases). V was pared by 0 bases and J by 14 bases, with 14 bases between. This CDR3 spans 14 amino acids. The germline V gene has CDR1 MNHEY and CDR2 SMNVEV (reference sequence). The CDR3 region is CASSLSTGLTALHF. In DNA form, the CDR3 reads TGTGCCAGCAGTTTATCAACAGGCTTAACGGCCCTCCACTTT.

The chain uses TRBV21-1 and TRBJ2-2; the table's TRBD1 call for D was not verified on the DNA. TRBV21-1 is listed as a pseudogene. The CDR3 covers 15 residues. The CDR3 DNA reads TGTGCCAGCAGTTGCTACGGACAGAACACCGGGGAGCTGTTTTTT. Amino acids: CASSCYGQNTGELFF.